One and the same sample provided the 22 T cell receptor beta chains below, sequenced in a study of blood T cells in healthy people across ages. For the second PCR, which ran for about 7 to 12 cycles, a sample-barcoded 5' primer and a J-beta primer mix were used. TCRdb analysed the 5' RACE reads with MiXCR anew, one entry per CDR3 protein. The profile covers roughly 680,000 distinct CDR3 sequences, with 45% to 50% appearing a single time and roughly 30% taken by the ten largest. The sequenced sample was blood. The receptors here all came from a woman aged 60-70 years in good health.

The chain is built from TRBV28 and TRBJ1-1; D possibly corresponds to TRBD1 (6 bases). Germline V gives CDR1 MDHEN, CDR2 SYDVKM. The CDR3 is 14 residues long. The V gene lost 4 bases and the J gene lost 4 bases, with 13 bases spanning the gap. The CDR3: CASSSRRGGTEAFF. The DNA for the CDR3 is TGTGCCAGCAGTTCACGCAGGGGTGGCACTGAAGCTTTCTTT.

A few counts support this clonotype. The chain joins TRBV27 to TRBJ1-1; the D gene is possibly TRBD1 (6 bases). The CDR3 contains 16 residues. CDR1 MNHEY and CDR2 SMNVEV come from the germline V gene (reference sequence). The germline V and J ends were trimmed by 2 bases and 3 bases, with 16 bases remaining between them. In DNA form, the CDR3 reads TGTGCCAGCAGTTTAAGTGGGGGGCGGCTAGACACTGAAGCTTTCTTT. Its protein product is CASSLSGGRLDTEAFF.

Here the CDR3 DNA reads TGCGCCAGCAGCCAAGGGACTAGCGGGAGGCCCGAGCAGTACTTC. It yields the protein CASSQGTSGRPEQYF. J is TRBJ2-4 and V is TRBV4-3; 14 bases are shared with TRBD2. With the DNA end fitting TRBJ2-7 better, the J assignment may be wrong. This CDR3 spans 15 amino acids. Looked up from germline, CDR1 is LGHNA and CDR2 is YSLEER.

The V gene is TRBV7-2, the J gene TRBJ1-2, with TRBD1 matching over 7 bases. J lost 3 bases, V lost 5 bases, and 6 bases had no gene match. Germline-derived CDR1 and CDR2 are SGHTA and FQGNSA. The CDR3 sequence is 14 residues long. Here the CDR3 reads CASSLKTGDYGYTF. The CDR3 DNA follows: TGTGCCAGCAGCCTAAAAACAGGGGACTATGGCTACACCTTC.

V and J are TRBV6-6 and TRBJ2-1, with unresolved D. CDR1 is MNHNY and CDR2 is SVGAGI in the germline V gene (reference sequence). V shed 5 bases and J shed 3 bases, with 8 bases lying between them. CDR3 length: 13 residues. CDR3 sequence (DNA): TGTGCCAGCAGTAGAGAACTCTACAATGAGCAGTTCTTC. This translates into CASSRELYNEQFF.

The gene calls are TRBV6-1 and TRBJ2-1; D unresolved. With 10 bases removed from V and 8 bases from J, the gap between germline ends came to 27 bases. CDR1 is MNHNS and CDR2 is SASEGT in the germline V gene. The CDR3 is made up of 16 amino acids. For the CDR3, the DNA is TGTGCCACCTCCAGTGGTAGACCCAGCCAACTCTATGAGCAGTTCTTC. The encoded protein is CATSSGRPSQLYEQFF.

This sequence joins TRBV12-3 or TRBV12-4 and TRBJ1-4; weak D call: TRBD1 (6 bases). CDR3 length: 14 amino acids. V was cut by 7 bases and J by 9 bases, with 18 bases left in between. The CDR3 loop reads CASTTWGAGKKLFF. The CDR3 nucleotides are TGTGCCAGCACCACCTGGGGGGCCGGTAAAAAACTGTTTTTT.

The rearrangement uses TRBV7-9 and TRBJ1-2, with D uncertain. V lost 2 bases and J lost 0, with 7 bases in between. The germline CDR1 and CDR2 sequences are SEHNR and FQNEAQ (reference sequence). This CDR3 region has 14 residues. The CDR3 loop is CASSLTPANYGYTF. CDR3 DNA sequence: TGTGCCAGCAGCTTAACCCCAGCTAACTATGGCTACACCTTC.

This clonotype showed up just a few times. This chain uses TRBV11-2 with TRBJ2-7, with D perhaps TRBD2 (6 bases). V was cut by 2 bases and J by 12 bases, with 17 bases left in between. Germline-derived CDR1 and CDR2 are SGHAT and FQNNGV. This CDR3 comprises 13 residues. The CDR3 nucleotides read TGTGCCAGCAGCTTAATTGGAGGGAGACTACGGTACTTC. It translates to CASSLIGGRLRYF.

J is TRBJ1-5 and V is TRBV4-1; D gene ambiguous. Trimming shortened V by 1 base and J by 6 bases, and 13 bases separated the two germline ends. CDR1 is MGHRA and CDR2 is YSYEKL in the germline V gene. This CDR3 spans 15 amino acids. The CDR3 coding sequence is TGCGCCAGCAGCCAAGGTGAGAGGGCCGGTCAGCCCCAGCATTTT. Its protein product is CASSQGERAGQPQHF.

This clonotype was counted only a few times. The chain combines TRBV6-5 with TRBJ2-1; perhaps TRBD2 as D (5 bases). The germline CDR1 and CDR2 sequences are MNHEY and SVGAGI. Deletions cut 2 bases from V and 5 bases from J, with 10 bases between. The CDR3 consists of 14 residues. The CDR3 here is CASSYVGAHNEQFF. The CDR3, as DNA: TGTGCCAGCAGTTACGTGGGAGCCCACAATGAGCAGTTCTTC.

The V and J genes are TRBV28 and TRBJ2-3; D not resolved. V shed 5 bases and J shed 13 bases, with 19 bases lying between them. The CDR3 covers 13 residues. CDR1 and CDR2 (germline): MDHEN, SYDVKM. DNA for the CDR3: TGTGCCAGCAGTAAAGGTAGCTCTAGTGGGAAGTATTTT. It is translated as CASSKGSSSGKYF.

The rearrangement uses TRBV2 and TRBJ1-1; D call uncertain. Germline CDR1 SNHLY, CDR2 FYNNEI. Trimming shortened V by 4 bases and J by 0 bases, and 6 bases separated the two germline ends. CDR3 length: 13 amino acids. The CDR3 protein is CASSGALNTEAFF. The DNA for the CDR3 is TGTGCCAGCAGTGGGGCGCTGAACACTGAAGCTTTCTTT.

The chain has TRBV29-1 and TRBJ2-1; D is ambiguous. The CDR3 extends over 13 amino acids. The germline gives CDR1 SQVTM, CDR2 ANQGSEA. V lost 4 bases and J lost 5, with 12 bases in between. The CDR3 loop is CSVAQGWDNEQFF. The DNA of the CDR3 is TGCAGCGTTGCTCAAGGGTGGGACAATGAGCAGTTCTTC.

This clonotype was detected only a few times. The chain has TRBV7-3 and TRBJ2-3; no clear D gene. Germline lookup yields CDR1 SGHTA and CDR2 FQGTGA. Between the trimmed V and J ends, which lost 0 bases and 2 bases, there was a span of 12 bases. CDR3 length: 16 residues. This CDR3 is CASSLTSDTSTDTQYF. CDR3 coding DNA: TGTGCCAGCAGCTTAACGTCCGATACTTCCACAGATACGCAGTATTTT.

This clonotype was observed once. The chain recombines TRBV6-5 with TRBJ2-7; 10 bases line up with TRBD2. From germline, CDR1 is MNHEY and CDR2 SVGAGI. The CDR3 covers 18 residues. After removal of 0 bases from V and 4 bases from J, the junction contained 12 bases not matched to a gene. The CDR3 sequence: CASSYSSGRAQTRYEQYF. Here the CDR3 DNA reads TGTGCCAGCAGTTACTCGAGCGGGAGGGCCCAGACTAGGTACGAGCAGTACTTC.

A few counts support this clonotype. The chain carries TRBV20-1 and TRBJ1-2; D gene ambiguous. Deletions cut 0 bases from V and 4 bases from J, with 9 bases between. There are 13 residues in the CDR3. Germline CDR1 DFQATT, CDR2 SNEGSKA (reference sequence). CDR3 residues: CSARDERPYGYTF. The CDR3 DNA is TGCAGTGCTAGAGACGAACGTCCCTATGGCTACACCTTC.

The chain couples TRBV29-1 to TRBJ2-1, with D possibly TRBD2 on 6 matching bases. This CDR3 region has 12 residues. Germline V CDR1 and CDR2: SQVTM, ANQGSEA. The V gene lost 7 bases and the J gene lost 8 bases, with 15 bases spanning the gap. The CDR3 spells CSARGAFYEQFF. The CDR3 bases are TGCAGCGCCCGCGGGGCCTTTTATGAGCAGTTCTTC.

The chain uses TRBV4-3 and TRBJ2-5, with 9 nucleotides matching TRBD1. J was trimmed by 5 bases and V by 1 base; bases with no gene match: 8. The CDR3 runs to 16 residues. Germline-derived CDR1 and CDR2 are LGHNA and YSLEER. As DNA, the CDR3 is TGCGCCAGCAGCCAAGGAGGGGGACAGGGCGTGGAGACCCAGTACTTC. Its translation is CASSQGGGQGVETQYF.

J is TRBJ2-3 and V is TRBV7-6; D call uncertain. In germline, CDR1 is SGHVS, CDR2 FNYEAQ. V was shortened by 2 bases and J by 4 bases, with 10 bases between the two germline ends. The CDR3 sequence is 14 residues long. The CDR3 DNA reads as TGTGCCAGCAGCTTAAGCACTTCTCCAGATACGCAGTATTTT. Residues: CASSLSTSPDTQYF.

The sample holds many counts of this clonotype. The V call is TRBV4-3, the J call TRBJ1-2; maybe TRBD1 (6 bases). The CDR3 loop spans 16 amino acids. The V gene's germline CDR1 is LGHNA and CDR2 YSLEER. V gave up 0 bases and J gave up 4 bases, with 15 bases separating them. The CDR3 nucleotides are TGCGCCAGCAGCCAAGATTCGGCAGGGGCCGCCTATGGCTACACCTTC. This codes for CASSQDSAGAAYGYTF.

The J gene is TRBJ2-5, the V gene TRBV28; 10 bases are shared with TRBD1. This CDR3 spans 15 amino acids. V shed 8 bases and J 1 base; nucleotides not matched to a gene: 7. Germline V gene lookup returns CDR1 MDHEN and CDR2 SYDVKM. The CDR3 nucleotides are TGTGCCAGCGGTATGACAGGGGGCGGCCAAGAGACCCAGTACTTC. Its translation: CASGMTGGGQETQYF. Supplemented by reference TRBV28 and TRBJ2-5, the full variable domain reads DVKVTQSSRYLVKRTGEKVFLECVQDMDHENMFWYRQDPGLGLRLIYFSYDVKMKEKGDIPEGYSVSREKKERFSLILESASTNQTSMYLCASGMTGGGQETQYFGPGTRLLVL.